This T cell receptor (beta chain) was sequenced during a study of T-cell reconstitution after alpha-beta-depleted transplantation in children. Study-wide results and caveats: A year had passed since transplant, and T-cell counts and diversity by then came mostly from newly produced T cells.

This clonotype has ten or more counts. The target antigen is unknown. Library preparation (for TCRbeta) was performed with unique molecular identifiers. TCRdb ran MiXCR on the PCR reads and lists one entry per CDR3 protein. The repertoire holds more than 400,000 distinct CDR3 sequences, about 10% seen once, with about 15% in the top ten. Germline CDR1 and CDR2: LNHNV and YYDKDF (reference sequence). This CDR3 has 15 amino acids. Losses at the gene ends were 4 bases for V and 9 bases for J; bases not matched to a gene: 8. This sequence originates from a female patient aged 2 to 10 who had a stem cell transplant for aplastic anemia, so the T cells may come from the graft donor. Sequences were derived from PBMCs, mostly from graft donor cells, sampled 180 days after TCRalphabeta/CD19-depleted stem cell transplant. The J gene is TRBJ2-1, the V gene TRBV15; 11 bases match TRBD2. In nucleotides, the CDR3 is TGTGCCACCAGCATGTTAGCGGGAGGGTCAGGTGAGCAGTTCTTC. Translation gives CATSMLAGGSGEQFF.